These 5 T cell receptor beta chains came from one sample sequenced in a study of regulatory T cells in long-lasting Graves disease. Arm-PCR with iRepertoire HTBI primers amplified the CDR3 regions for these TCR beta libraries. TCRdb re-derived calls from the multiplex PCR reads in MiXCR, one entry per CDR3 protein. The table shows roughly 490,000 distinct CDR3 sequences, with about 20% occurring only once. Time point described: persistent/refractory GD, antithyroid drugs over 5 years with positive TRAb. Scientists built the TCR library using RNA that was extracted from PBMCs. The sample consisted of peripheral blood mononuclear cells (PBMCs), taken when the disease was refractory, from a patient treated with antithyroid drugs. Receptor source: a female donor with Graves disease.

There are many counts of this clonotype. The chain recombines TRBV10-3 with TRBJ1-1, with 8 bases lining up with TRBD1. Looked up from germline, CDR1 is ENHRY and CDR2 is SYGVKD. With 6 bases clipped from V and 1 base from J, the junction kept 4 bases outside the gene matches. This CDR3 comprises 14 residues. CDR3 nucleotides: TGTGCCATCAGCCGGGGACAGGAGAACACTGAAGCTTTCTTT. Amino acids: CAISRGQENTEAFF.

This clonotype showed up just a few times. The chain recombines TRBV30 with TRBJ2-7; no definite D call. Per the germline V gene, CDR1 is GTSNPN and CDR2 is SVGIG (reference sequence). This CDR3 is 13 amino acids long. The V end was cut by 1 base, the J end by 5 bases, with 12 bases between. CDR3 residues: CAWSENRGHEQYF. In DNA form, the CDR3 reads TGTGCCTGGAGTGAGAACAGAGGACACGAGCAGTACTTC.

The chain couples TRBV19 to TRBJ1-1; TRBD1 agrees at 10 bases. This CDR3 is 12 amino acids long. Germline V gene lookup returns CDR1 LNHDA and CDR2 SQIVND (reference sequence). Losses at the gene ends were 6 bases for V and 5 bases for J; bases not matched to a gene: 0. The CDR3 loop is CASRGQGTEAFF. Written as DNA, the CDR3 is TGTGCCAGTAGGGGACAGGGGACTGAAGCTTTCTTT.

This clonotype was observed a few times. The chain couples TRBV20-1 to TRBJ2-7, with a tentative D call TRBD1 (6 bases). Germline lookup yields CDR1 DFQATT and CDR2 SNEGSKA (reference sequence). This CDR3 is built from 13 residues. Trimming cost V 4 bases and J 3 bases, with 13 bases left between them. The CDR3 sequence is CSANRESGYEQYF. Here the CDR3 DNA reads TGCAGTGCTAACAGGGAATCCGGCTACGAGCAGTACTTC.

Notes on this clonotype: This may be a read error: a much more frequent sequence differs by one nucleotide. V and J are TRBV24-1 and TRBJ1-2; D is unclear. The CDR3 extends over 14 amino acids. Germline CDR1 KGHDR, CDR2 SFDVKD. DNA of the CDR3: TGTGCCGCCAGTGATAATATATGGGGAGGCGGCTACACCTTC. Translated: CAASDNIWGGGYTF.